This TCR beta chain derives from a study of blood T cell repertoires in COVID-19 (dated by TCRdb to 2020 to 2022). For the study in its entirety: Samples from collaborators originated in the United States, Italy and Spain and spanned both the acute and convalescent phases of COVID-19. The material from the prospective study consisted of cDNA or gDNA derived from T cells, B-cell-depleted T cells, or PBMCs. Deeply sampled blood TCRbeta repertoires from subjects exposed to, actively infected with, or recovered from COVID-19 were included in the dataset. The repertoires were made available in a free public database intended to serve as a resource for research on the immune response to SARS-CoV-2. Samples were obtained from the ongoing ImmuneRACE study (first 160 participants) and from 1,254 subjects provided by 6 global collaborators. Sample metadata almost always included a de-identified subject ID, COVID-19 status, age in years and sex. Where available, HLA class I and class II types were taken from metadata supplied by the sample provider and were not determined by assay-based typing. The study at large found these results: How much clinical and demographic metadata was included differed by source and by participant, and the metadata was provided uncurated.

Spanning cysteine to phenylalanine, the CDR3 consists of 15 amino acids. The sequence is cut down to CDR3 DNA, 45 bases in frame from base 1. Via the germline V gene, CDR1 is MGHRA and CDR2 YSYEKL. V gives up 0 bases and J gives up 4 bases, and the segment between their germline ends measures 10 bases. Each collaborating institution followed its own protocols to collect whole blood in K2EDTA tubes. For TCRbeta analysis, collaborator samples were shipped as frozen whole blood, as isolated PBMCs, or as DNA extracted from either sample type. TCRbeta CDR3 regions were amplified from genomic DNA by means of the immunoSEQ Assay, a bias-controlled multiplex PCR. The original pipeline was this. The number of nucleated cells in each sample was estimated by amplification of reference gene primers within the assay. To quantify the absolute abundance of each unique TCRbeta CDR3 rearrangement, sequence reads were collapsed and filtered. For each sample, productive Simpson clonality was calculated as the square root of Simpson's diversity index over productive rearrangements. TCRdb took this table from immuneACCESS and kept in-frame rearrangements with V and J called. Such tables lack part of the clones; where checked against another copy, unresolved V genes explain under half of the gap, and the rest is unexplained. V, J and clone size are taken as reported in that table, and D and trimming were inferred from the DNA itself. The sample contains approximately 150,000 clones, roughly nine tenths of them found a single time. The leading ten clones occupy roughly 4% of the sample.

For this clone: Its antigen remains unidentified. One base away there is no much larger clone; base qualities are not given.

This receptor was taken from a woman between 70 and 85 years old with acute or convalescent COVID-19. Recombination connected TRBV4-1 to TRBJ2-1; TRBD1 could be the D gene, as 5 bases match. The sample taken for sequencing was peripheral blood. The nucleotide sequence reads TGCGCCAGCAGCCAAGACCAGGGCCCGTACAATGAGCAGTTCTTC. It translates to CASSQDQGPYNEQFF.